This T cell receptor (beta chain) was sequenced for a study of blood T cell repertoires in COVID-19 (dated by TCRdb to about 2020). Some background on the complete study: Collaborator samples came from the United States, Italy and Spain and covered acute and convalescent phases of COVID-19. The material from the prospective study consisted of cDNA or gDNA derived from T cells, B-cell-depleted T cells, or PBMCs. Subjects who had been exposed to COVID-19, were actively infected with it, or had recovered from it provided the deeply sampled blood TCRbeta repertoires that made up the dataset. The repertoires were made available in a free public database intended to serve as a resource for research on the immune response to SARS-CoV-2. Samples were obtained from the ongoing ImmuneRACE study (first 160 participants) and from about 1,300 subjects provided by 6 global collaborators. A de-identified subject ID, COVID-19 status, age in years and sex were almost always included in the sample metadata. Where available, HLA class I and class II types were obtained from metadata supplied by the sample provider rather than from assay-based typing. What the study reported, not specific to this receptor: How much clinical and demographic metadata was included differed by source and by participant, and the metadata was provided uncurated.

Collaborating institutions collected whole blood in K2EDTA tubes following their own protocols. For TCRbeta analysis, collaborators shipped samples in one of three forms: frozen whole blood, isolated PBMCs, or DNA extracted from either of those sample types. This clone is a singleton in its sample. The antigen it recognizes is unknown. Nothing much larger sits one base from this clone, and base qualities are not available. TCRbeta CDR3 regions were amplified from genomic DNA using the immunoSEQ Assay, a bias-controlled multiplex PCR. In the source study's methods: The number of nucleated cells in each sample was estimated by amplification of reference gene primers within the assay. To quantify the absolute abundance of each unique TCRbeta CDR3 rearrangement, sequence reads were collapsed and filtered. For each sample, productive Simpson clonality was calculated as the square root of Simpson's diversity index over productive rearrangements. TCRdb stores this immuneACCESS table with in-frame sequences only. Part of the clones is absent; in the studies checked, under half of the shortfall reflects unresolved V genes, and no reason is known for the rest. V and J calls and clone size are as listed in that table; D and trimming were resolved from the DNA. This sample lists 130,000 or so clones; roughly 80% were detected once. Approximately 12% of the sample lies in the top ten.

V is pared back by 11 bases and J by 1 base, with 11 bases lying between the germline termini. The CDR3 measures 12 amino acids from cysteine to phenylalanine. Only CDR3 DNA is held: 36 bases, read in frame from base 1. CDR1 is given as MNHEY and CDR2 as SVGAGI, both from the germline V gene. Sequencing was carried out using peripheral blood. This clonotype originated in a woman in her sixties with acute or convalescent COVID-19. The V gene is TRBV6-5 and the J gene is TRBJ2-5, with TRBD2 perhaps the D gene, on 6 matching bases. The CDR3 protein sequence reads: CAVGLPQETQYF. The DNA sequence is as follows: TGTGCCGTGGGACTGCCCCAAGAGACCCAGTACTTC.